One sample yielded the 8 T cell receptor beta chains listed below, sequenced in a study of blood T cell repertoires in COVID-19. TCRdb's table, derived via immunoSEQ multiplex PCR, lists solely in-frame clones and lacks some. The sample lists 100,000 to 150,000 clones, around 78% occurring once. Sequenced: peripheral blood. These TCRs come from an older man with acute or convalescent COVID-19.

CDR3 amino acids: CATSRVARGDEQFF. The CDR3 coding sequence is TGTGCCACCAGCAGAGTTGCGCGCGGAGATGAGCAGTTCTTC. The V gene is TRBV15, the J gene TRBJ2-1; the D is unclear. The germline V and J ends were trimmed by 1 base and 8 bases, with 12 bases remaining between them. The CDR3 has 14 residues. Germline CDR1 and CDR2: LNHNV and YYDKDF (reference sequence).

This clone was recorded many times. This chain links TRBV6-1 with TRBJ1-4; TRBD1 matches at 10 bases. Looked up from germline, CDR1 is MNHNS and CDR2 is SASEGT. CDR3 size: 15 residues. V dropped 3 bases and J dropped 5; count of bases not matched to a gene: 3. The CDR3 sequence is CASSDPGQGNEKLFF. The CDR3, as DNA: TGTGCCAGCAGTGACCCGGGACAGGGGAATGAAAAACTGTTTTTT.

V gene TRBV11-3 combines with J gene TRBJ1-6, with D tentatively TRBD1 (6 bases). The V and J ends lost 8 bases and 7 bases respectively, with 15 bases between them. This CDR3 comprises 14 residues. The germline gives CDR1 SGHNT, CDR2 YENEEA. As DNA, the CDR3 is TGTGCCAGCGGCAGGGGACCGCCAAATTCACCCCTCCACTTT. This translates into CASGRGPPNSPLHF.

The gene calls are TRBV7-2 and TRBJ2-4; no clear D. V was shortened by 2 bases and J by 2 bases, with 7 bases between the two germline ends. Germline-derived CDR1 and CDR2 are SGHTA and FQGNSA. The CDR3 is 14 residues long. CDR3 amino acids: CASSLSTTKNIQYF. CDR3 in DNA: TGTGCCAGCAGCTTATCGACAACCAAAAACATTCAGTACTTC.

This clone was observed once. This chain joins TRBV25-1 and TRBJ1-6; 7 positions match TRBD1. Germline V gene data show CDR1 as MGHDK and CDR2 as SYGVNS. V gave up 3 bases and J gave up 4 bases; unmatched junction bases: 3. CDR3 size: 15 residues. DNA of the CDR3: TGTGCCAGCAGTGAGACGGGACAGTATAATTCACCCCTCCACTTT. Protein product: CASSETGQYNSPLHF.

In its sample, this clone was seen once. The chain is built from TRBV25-1 and TRBJ2-7, with 7 bases aligning to TRBD1. CDR3 length: 13 residues. J gave up 1 base and V 6 bases, and 3 bases lay outside the gene matches. Per the germline V gene, CDR1 is MGHDK and CDR2 is SYGVNS. DNA of the CDR3: TGTGCCAGCAGCCGGGACAGATCCTACGAGCAGTACTTC. This gives the protein CASSRDRSYEQYF.

The V and J genes are TRBV6-6 and TRBJ2-2; D unresolved. Trimming pared 6 bases from V and 3 bases from J, leaving 11 bases between. Germline CDR1 reads MNHNY; CDR2 reads SVGAGI (reference sequence). CDR3 length: 14 amino acids. The CDR3 sequence: CASREGRDTGELFF. Written as DNA, the CDR3 is TGTGCCAGCAGAGAAGGCCGGGACACCGGGGAGCTGTTTTTT.

This chain connects TRBV4-2 to TRBJ1-1; D is possibly TRBD1 (5 bases). Trimming removed 4 bases from V and 0 bases from J, with 12 bases in between. In germline, CDR1 is LGHNA, CDR2 YNFKEQ. CDR3 length: 15 residues. The CDR3 spells CASSPQRQLNTEAFF. DNA for the CDR3: TGTGCCAGCAGCCCTCAGAGACAGTTGAACACTGAAGCTTTCTTT.